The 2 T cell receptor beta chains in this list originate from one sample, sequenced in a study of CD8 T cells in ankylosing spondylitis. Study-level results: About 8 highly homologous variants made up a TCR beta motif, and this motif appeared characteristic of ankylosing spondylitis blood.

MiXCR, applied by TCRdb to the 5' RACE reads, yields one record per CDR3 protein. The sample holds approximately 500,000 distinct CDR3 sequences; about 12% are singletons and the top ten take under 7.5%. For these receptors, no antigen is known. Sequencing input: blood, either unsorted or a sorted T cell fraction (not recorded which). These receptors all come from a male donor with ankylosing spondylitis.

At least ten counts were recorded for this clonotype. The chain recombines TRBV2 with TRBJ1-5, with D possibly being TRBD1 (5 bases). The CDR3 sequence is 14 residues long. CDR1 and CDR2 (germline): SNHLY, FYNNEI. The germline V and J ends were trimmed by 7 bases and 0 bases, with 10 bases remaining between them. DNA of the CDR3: TGTGCCAGCACCCGGGACTATAGCAATCAGCCCCAGCATTTT. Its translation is CASTRDYSNQPQHF.

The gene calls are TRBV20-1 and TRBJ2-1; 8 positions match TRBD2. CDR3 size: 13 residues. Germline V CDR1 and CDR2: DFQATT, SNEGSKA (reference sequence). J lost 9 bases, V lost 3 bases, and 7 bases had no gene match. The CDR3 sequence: CSASGRAGVEQFF. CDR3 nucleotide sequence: TGCAGTGCTAGCGGGAGGGCCGGGGTTGAGCAGTTCTTC.